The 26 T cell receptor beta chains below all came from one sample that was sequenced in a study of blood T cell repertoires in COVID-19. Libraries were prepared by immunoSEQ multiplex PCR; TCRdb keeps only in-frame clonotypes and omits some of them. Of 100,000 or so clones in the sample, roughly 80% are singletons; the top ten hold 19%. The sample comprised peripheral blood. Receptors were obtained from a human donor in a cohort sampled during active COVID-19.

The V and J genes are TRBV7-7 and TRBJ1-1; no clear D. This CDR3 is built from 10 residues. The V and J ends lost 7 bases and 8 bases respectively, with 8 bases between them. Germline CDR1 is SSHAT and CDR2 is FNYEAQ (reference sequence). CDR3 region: CASTGREAFF. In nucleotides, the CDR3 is TGTGCCAGCACCGGGAGGGAAGCTTTCTTT.

The CDR3 spells CASSLVRGLEQYF. The CDR3, as DNA: TGTGCCAGCAGCCTCGTACGGGGTCTCGAGCAGTACTTC. The chain has TRBV3-1 (or the pseudogene TRBV3-2) and TRBJ2-7, with a weak D call TRBD2 (5 bases). V shed 4 bases and J shed 6 bases, with 13 bases lying between them. There are 13 residues in the CDR3. Germline-derived CDR1 and CDR2 are LGHDT and YNNKEL (reference sequence).

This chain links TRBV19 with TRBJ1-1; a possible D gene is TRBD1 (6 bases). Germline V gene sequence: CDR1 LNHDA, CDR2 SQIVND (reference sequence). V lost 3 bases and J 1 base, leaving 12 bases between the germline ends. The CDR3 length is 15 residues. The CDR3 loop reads CASSMGQDRNTEAFF. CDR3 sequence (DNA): TGTGCCAGTAGTATGGGGCAGGACAGGAACACTGAAGCTTTCTTT.

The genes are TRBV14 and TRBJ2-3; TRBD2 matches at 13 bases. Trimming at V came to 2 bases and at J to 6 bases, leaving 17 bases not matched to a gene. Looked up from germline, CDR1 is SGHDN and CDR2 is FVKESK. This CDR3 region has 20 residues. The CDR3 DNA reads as TGTGCCAGCAGCCAAAGGACTAGCGGGAGTCTCGGTTTCGTTTTGGATACGCAGTATTTT. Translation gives CASSQRTSGSLGFVLDTQYF.

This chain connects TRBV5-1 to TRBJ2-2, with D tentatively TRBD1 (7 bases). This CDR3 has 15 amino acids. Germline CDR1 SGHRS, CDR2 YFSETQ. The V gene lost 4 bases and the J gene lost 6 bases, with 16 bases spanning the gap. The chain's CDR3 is CASSAGQPLAGELFF. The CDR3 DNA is TGCGCCAGCAGCGCGGGACAGCCTTTGGCCGGGGAGCTGTTTTTT.

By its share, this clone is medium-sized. The CDR3 is CASSPPGDKSYEQYF. The CDR3 bases are TGTGCCAGCAGCCCTCCGGGGGATAAGTCCTACGAGCAGTACTTC. This chain uses TRBV28 with TRBJ2-7; D might be TRBD2 (6 bases). Germline values: CDR1 MDHEN, CDR2 SYDVKM. The length of the CDR3 is 15 residues. The V gene lost 6 bases and the J gene lost 1 base, with 16 bases spanning the gap.

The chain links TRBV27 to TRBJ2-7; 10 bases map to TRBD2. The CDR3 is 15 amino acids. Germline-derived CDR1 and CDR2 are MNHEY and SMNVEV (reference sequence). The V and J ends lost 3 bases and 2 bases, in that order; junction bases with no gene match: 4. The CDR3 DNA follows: TGTGCCAGCAGTTTCGGGACTAGCGAAACCTACGAGCAGTACTTC. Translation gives CASSFGTSETYEQYF.

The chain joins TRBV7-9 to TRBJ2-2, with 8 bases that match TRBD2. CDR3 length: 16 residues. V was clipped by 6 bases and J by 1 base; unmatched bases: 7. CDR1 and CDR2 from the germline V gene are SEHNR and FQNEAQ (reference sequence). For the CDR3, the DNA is TGTGCCAGCAGTTTCCCCGGGACTAGGAACACCGGGGAGCTGTTTTTT. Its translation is CASSFPGTRNTGELFF.

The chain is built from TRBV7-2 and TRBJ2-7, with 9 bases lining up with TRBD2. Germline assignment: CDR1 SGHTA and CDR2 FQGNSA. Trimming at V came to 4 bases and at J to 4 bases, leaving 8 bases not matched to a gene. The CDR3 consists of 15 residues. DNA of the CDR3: TGTGCCAGCAGCTCCCCGCGGGAGGGGGAATACGAGCAGTACTTC. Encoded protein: CASSSPREGEYEQYF.

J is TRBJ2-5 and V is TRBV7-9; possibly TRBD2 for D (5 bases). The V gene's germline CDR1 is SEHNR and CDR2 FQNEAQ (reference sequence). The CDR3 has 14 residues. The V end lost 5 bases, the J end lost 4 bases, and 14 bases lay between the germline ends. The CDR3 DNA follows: TGTGCCAGCAGCCAATCCTCACGGGGAGAGACCCAGTACTTC. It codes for CASSQSSRGETQYF.

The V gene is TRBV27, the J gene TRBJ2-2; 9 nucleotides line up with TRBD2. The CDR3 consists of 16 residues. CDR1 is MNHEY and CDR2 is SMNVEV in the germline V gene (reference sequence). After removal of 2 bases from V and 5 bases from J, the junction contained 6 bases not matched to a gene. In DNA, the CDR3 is TGTGCCAGCAGTTTACTCAGCGGGAGGATAACCGGGGAGCTGTTTTTT. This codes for CASSLLSGRITGELFF.

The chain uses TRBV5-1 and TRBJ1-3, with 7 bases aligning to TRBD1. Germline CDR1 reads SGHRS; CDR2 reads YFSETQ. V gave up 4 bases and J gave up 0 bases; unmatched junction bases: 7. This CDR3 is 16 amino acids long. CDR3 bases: TGCGCCAGCAGCCCCTCGGGACAGCACTCTGGAAACACCATATATTTT. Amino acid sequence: CASSPSGQHSGNTIYF.

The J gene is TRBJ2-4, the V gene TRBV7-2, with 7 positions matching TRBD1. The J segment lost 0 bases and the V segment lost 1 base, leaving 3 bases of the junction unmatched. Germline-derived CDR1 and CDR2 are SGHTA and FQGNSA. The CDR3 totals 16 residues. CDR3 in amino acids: CASSLVTGVAKNIQYF. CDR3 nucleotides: TGTGCCAGCAGCTTAGTCACAGGGGTAGCCAAAAACATTCAGTACTTC.

This CDR3 is CASSPGTGGSYEQYF. CDR3 sequence (DNA): TGTGCCAGCAGCCCCGGGACAGGGGGCTCCTACGAGCAGTACTTC. The chain has TRBV3-1 (or the pseudogene TRBV3-2) and TRBJ2-7; 11 bases agree with TRBD1. CDR1 is LGHDT and CDR2 is YNNKEL in the germline V gene (reference sequence). V shed 4 bases, J shed 0 bases, and the junction held 2 bases outside the gene matches. The CDR3 is 15 residues long.

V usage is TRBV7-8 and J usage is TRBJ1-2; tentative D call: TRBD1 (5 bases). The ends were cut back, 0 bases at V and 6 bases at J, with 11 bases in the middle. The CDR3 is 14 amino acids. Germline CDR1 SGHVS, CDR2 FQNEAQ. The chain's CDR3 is CASSLAQGADGYTF. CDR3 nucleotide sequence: TGTGCCAGCAGCTTAGCCCAAGGGGCAGATGGCTACACCTTC.

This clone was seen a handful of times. The CDR3 bases are TGTGCCATCAGTGTCGGGTCCCCTGGGGCCAACGTCCTGACTTTC. Translated: CAISVGSPGANVLTF. The genes are TRBV10-3 and TRBJ2-6, with D unresolved. Germline V CDR1 and CDR2: ENHRY, SYGVKD. Trimming took 4 bases from V and 2 from J, leaving 9 bases between them. CDR3 length equals 15 residues.

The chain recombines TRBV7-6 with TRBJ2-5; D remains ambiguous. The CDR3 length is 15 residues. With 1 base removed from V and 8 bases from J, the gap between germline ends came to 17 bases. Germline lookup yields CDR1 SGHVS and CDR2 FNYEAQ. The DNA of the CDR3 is TGTGCCAGCAGCTTAGATTCTACCCTCGCGAGAACCCAGTACTTC. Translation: CASSLDSTLARTQYF.

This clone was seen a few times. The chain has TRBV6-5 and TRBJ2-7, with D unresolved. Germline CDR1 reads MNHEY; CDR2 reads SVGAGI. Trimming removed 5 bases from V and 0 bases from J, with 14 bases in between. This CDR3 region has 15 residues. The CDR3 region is CASSTTVTTSYEQYF. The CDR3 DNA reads TGTGCCAGCAGTACCACGGTCACTACCTCCTACGAGCAGTACTTC.

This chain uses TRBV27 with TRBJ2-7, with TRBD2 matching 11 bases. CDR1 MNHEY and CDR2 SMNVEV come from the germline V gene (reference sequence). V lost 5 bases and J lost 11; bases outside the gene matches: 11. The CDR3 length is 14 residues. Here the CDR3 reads CASSINILAGVEYF. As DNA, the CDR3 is TGTGCCAGCAGTATAAACATACTAGCGGGAGTAGAGTACTTC.

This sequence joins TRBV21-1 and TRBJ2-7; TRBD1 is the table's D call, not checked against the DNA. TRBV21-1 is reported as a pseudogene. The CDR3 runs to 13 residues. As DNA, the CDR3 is TGTGCCAGCAGCCCCGTCAGGGGCGGCGAGCAGTACTTC. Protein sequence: CASSPVRGGEQYF.

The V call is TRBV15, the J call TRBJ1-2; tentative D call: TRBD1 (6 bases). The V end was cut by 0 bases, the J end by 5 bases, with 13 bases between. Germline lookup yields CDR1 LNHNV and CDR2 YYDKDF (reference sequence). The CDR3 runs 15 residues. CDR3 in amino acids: CATSREQGGGYGYTF. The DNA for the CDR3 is TGTGCCACCAGCAGAGAACAAGGGGGTGGGTATGGCTACACCTTC.

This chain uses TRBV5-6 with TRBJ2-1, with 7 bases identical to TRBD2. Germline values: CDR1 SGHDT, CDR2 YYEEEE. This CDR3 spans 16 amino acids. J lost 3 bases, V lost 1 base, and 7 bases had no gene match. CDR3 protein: CASSLFTRGGYNEQFF. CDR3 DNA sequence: TGTGCCAGCAGCTTGTTCACCCGCGGGGGCTACAATGAGCAGTTCTTC.

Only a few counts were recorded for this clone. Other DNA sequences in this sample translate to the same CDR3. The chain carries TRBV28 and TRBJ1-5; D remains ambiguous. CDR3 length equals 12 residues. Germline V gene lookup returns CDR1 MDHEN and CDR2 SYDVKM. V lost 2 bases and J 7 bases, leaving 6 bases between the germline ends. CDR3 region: CASSLPGQPQHF. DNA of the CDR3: TGTGCCAGCAGTTTACCGGGGCAGCCCCAGCATTTT. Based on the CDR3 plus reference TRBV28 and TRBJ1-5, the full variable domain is DVKVTQSSRYLVKRTGEKVFLECVQDMDHENMFWYRQDPGLGLRLIYFSYDVKMKEKGDIPEGYSVSREKKERFSLILESASTNQTSMYLCASSLPGQPQHFGDGTRLSIL.

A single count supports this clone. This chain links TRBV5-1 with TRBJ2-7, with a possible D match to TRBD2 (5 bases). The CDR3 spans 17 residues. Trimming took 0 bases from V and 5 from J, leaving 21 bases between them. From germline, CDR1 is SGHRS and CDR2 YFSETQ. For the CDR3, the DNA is TGCGCCAGCAGCTTGGCCATGGTGGGAGCGGCAAAAAACGAGCAGTACTTC. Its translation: CASSLAMVGAAKNEQYF.

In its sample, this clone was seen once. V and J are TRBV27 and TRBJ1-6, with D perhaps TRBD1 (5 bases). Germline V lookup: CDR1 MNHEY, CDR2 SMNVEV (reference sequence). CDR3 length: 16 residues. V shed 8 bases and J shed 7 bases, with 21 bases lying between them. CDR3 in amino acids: CASCRRTAGSNSPLHF. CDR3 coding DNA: TGTGCCAGCTGTCGCCGAACGGCAGGGTCGAATTCACCCCTCCACTTT.

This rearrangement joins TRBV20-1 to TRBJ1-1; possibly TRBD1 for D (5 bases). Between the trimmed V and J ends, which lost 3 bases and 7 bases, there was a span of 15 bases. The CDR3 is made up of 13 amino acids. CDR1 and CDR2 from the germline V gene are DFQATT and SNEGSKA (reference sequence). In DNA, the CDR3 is TGCAGTGCTAGTTGGGGGTCCGGGGGTGAAGCTTTCTTT. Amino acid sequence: CSASWGSGGEAFF.